Here is one TCR beta chain with its context. Germline values: CDR1 SNHLY, CDR2 FYNNEI. The CDR3 spans 15 residues. Trimming shortened V by 7 bases and J by 9 bases, and 19 bases separated the two germline ends. The TCR beta CDR3 regions underwent amplification from RNA transcripts. Investigators did first-round RT-PCR with HTBI primers, then second-round multiplex PCR. TCRdb recomputed calls from the multiplex PCR reads with MiXCR, one row per CDR3 protein. The sample records about 500,000 distinct CDR3 sequences, about 40% being singletons. The data originate from a study of Graves' ophthalmopathy and Graves' hyperthyroidism.

The chain carries TRBV2 and TRBJ1-6; D possibly corresponds to TRBD1 (6 bases). Sequenced input: peripheral blood or thyroid tissue (not recorded which). The origin of this receptor is an adult man with Graves' hyperthyroidism. This CDR3 reads CASKRVGGIGSPLHF. CDR3 sequence (DNA): TGTGCCAGCAAGCGGGTGGGGGGCATTGGTTCACCCCTCCACTTT.